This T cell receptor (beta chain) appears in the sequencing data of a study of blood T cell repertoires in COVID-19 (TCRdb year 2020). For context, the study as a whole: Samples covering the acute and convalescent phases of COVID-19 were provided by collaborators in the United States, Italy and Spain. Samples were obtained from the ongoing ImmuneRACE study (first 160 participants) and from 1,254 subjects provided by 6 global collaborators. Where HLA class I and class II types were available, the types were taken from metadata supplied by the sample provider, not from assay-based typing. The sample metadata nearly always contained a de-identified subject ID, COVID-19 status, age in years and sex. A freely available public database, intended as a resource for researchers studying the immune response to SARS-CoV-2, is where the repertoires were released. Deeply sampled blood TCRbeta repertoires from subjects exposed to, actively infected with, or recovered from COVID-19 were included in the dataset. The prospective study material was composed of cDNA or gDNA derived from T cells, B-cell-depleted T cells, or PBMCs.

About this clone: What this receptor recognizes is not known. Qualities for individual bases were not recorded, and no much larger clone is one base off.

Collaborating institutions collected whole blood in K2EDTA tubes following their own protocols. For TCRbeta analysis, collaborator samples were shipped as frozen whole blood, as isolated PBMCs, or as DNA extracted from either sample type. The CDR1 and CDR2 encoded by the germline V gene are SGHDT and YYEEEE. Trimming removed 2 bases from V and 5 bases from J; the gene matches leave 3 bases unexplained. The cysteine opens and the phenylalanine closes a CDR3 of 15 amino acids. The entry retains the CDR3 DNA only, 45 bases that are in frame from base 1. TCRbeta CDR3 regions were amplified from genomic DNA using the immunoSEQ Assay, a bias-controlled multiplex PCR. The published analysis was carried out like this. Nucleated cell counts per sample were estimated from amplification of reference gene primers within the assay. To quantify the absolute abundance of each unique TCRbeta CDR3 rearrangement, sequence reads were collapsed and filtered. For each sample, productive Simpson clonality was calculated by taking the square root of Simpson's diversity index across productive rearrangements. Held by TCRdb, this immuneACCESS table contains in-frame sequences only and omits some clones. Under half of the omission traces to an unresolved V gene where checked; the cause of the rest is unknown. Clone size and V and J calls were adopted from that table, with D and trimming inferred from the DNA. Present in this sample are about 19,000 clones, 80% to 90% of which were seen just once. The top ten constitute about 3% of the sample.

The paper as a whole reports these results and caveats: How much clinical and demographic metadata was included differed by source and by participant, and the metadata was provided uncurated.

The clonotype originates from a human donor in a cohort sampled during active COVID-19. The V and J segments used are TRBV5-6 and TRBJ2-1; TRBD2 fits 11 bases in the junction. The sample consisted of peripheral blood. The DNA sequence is TGTGCCAGCAGCTTTTTTAGCGGGAGGGACAATGAGCAGTTCTTC. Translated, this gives CASSFFSGRDNEQFF.